Shown below are 21 T cell receptor beta chains from a single sample sequenced in a study of blood T cell repertoires in COVID-19. Generated by immunoSEQ multiplex PCR, the TCRdb table keeps only in-frame clones and is missing some. The table has 140,000 to 150,000 clones, 80% to 90% seen once. Sequencing was carried out using peripheral blood. The receptor set was obtained from a woman aged 45 to 65 with acute or convalescent COVID-19.

The V gene is TRBV7-8, the J gene TRBJ1-1; D is undetermined. The ends were cut back, 4 bases at V and 2 bases at J, with 14 bases in the middle. This CDR3 comprises 15 residues. Per the germline V gene, CDR1 is SGHVS and CDR2 is FQNEAQ. CDR3 in DNA: TGTGCCAGCAGCTCAATAACAGCTGTTAACACTGAAGCTTTCTTT. This encodes CASSSITAVNTEAFF.

V gene TRBV28 combines with J gene TRBJ1-1; 9 bases are shared with TRBD1. CDR3 length: 14 residues. J gave up 2 bases and V 6 bases, and 4 bases lay outside the gene matches. Germline CDR1 and CDR2: MDHEN and SYDVKM. The CDR3 loop reads CASRGTGINTEAFF. DNA for the CDR3: TGTGCCAGCAGAGGGACAGGGATCAACACTGAAGCTTTCTTT.

The chain couples TRBV19 to TRBJ2-4; 8 positions agree with TRBD2. CDR1 is LNHDA and CDR2 is SQIVND in the germline V gene (reference sequence). This CDR3 has 16 amino acids. Trimming removed 7 bases from V and 0 bases from J; junction bases left unmatched: 8. CDR3 nucleotides: TGTGCCAGTAATACCGGGGGGGCATTAGCCAAAAACATTCAGTACTTC. It yields the protein CASNTGGALAKNIQYF.

The chain has TRBV19 and TRBJ1-4; 9 positions agree with TRBD1. The germline gives CDR1 LNHDA, CDR2 SQIVND (reference sequence). The CDR3 is 15 amino acids. The V segment lost 10 bases and the J segment 3 bases; nucleotides outside the gene matches: 9. The chain's CDR3 is CATRNRDRANEKLFF. DNA of the CDR3: TGTGCCACTCGGAATCGGGACAGGGCTAATGAAAAACTGTTTTTT.

This clone was observed a few times. This chain uses TRBV7-9 with TRBJ2-1; D is unclear. The CDR3 extends over 14 amino acids. V was pared by 2 bases and J by 6 bases, with 11 bases between. Germline V gives CDR1 SEHNR, CDR2 FQNEAQ (reference sequence). CDR3 in DNA: TGTGCCAGCAGCTTAATCCGAACTTTCAATGAGCAGTTCTTC. Amino acids: CASSLIRTFNEQFF.

The V and J genes are TRBV9 and TRBJ2-1, with D unclear. Per the germline V gene, CDR1 is SGDLS and CDR2 is YYNGEE. This CDR3 is 12 amino acids long. Trimming took off 2 bases at V and 6 bases at J, with 6 bases between the two ends. CDR3: CASSVHFNEQFF. DNA of the CDR3: TGTGCCAGCAGCGTTCACTTCAATGAGCAGTTCTTC.

V usage is TRBV5-4 and J usage is TRBJ1-2; a weak D match, TRBD1 (6 bases). V lost 7 bases and J 7 bases, leaving 11 bases between the germline ends. This CDR3 spans 11 amino acids. Per the germline V gene, CDR1 is SGHNT and CDR2 is YYREEE (reference sequence). CDR3: CASGAQGGYTF. The CDR3 DNA sequence: TGTGCCAGCGGTGCACAGGGTGGCTACACCTTC.

This clone was detected only once. V and J are TRBV5-6 and TRBJ2-1; 7 bases fit TRBD2. This CDR3 comprises 15 residues. V lost 2 bases, J lost 4 bases, and 6 bases stayed unmatched. CDR1 and CDR2 (germline): SGHDT, YYEEEE. CDR3 sequence: CASSLLQGGYNEQFF. The DNA for the CDR3 is TGTGCCAGCAGCTTATTGCAGGGAGGGTACAATGAGCAGTTCTTC.

The chain recombines TRBV3-1 (or the pseudogene TRBV3-2) with TRBJ1-2; D uncertain. Germline loops: CDR1 LGHDT, CDR2 YNNKEL (reference sequence). The CDR3 contains 11 residues. V was trimmed by 5 bases and J by 7 bases, leaving 8 bases between them. The CDR3 reads CASSSIGGYTF. As DNA, the CDR3 is TGTGCCAGCAGCTCCATCGGTGGCTACACCTTC.

This sequence joins TRBV27 and TRBJ1-6, with D hard to call. Trimming shortened V by 7 bases and J by 6 bases, and 10 bases separated the two germline ends. Germline-derived CDR1 and CDR2 are MNHEY and SMNVEV (reference sequence). The CDR3 runs to 13 residues. In nucleotides, the CDR3 is TGTGCCAGCACCCCCTCCCGTAATTCACCCCTCCACTTT. Its protein is CASTPSRNSPLHF.

The chain combines TRBV6-4 with TRBJ1-2; unclear D gene. The CDR3 extends over 13 amino acids. V was cut by 2 bases and J by 7 bases, with 11 bases left in between. Germline V gene sequence: CDR1 MRHNA, CDR2 SNTAGT. The CDR3 DNA is TGTGCCAGCAGTGACCCAGCTTCGGGTGGCTACACCTTC. Its protein product is CASSDPASGGYTF.

The rearrangement links TRBV19 to TRBJ1-1; no clear D gene. The CDR3 extends over 13 amino acids. Deletions cut 11 bases from V and 8 bases from J, with 21 bases between. CDR1 and CDR2 from the germline V gene are LNHDA and SQIVND (reference sequence). CDR3 nucleotides: TGTGCCCCGGCCTCGGGATACCGGAAGGAAGCTTTCTTT. Its protein is CAPASGYRKEAFF. Variable domain in full (rest from reference TRBV19 and TRBJ1-1): DGGITQSPKYLFRKEGQNVTLSCEQNLNHDAMYWYRQDPGQGLRLIYYSQIVNDFQKGDIAEGYSVSREKKESFPLTVTSAQKNPTAFYLCAPASGYRKEAFFGQGTRLTVV.

In this sample, this clone turned up once. The chain employs TRBV9 and TRBJ2-2; 10 bases map to TRBD2. The junction had 0 bases not matched to a gene; V was cut back by 0 bases and J by 1 base. The CDR3 is 16 residues long. The germline V gene has CDR1 SGDLS and CDR2 YYNGEE. The chain's CDR3 is CASSVGTSGNTGELFF. DNA of the CDR3: TGTGCCAGCAGCGTAGGGACTAGCGGGAACACCGGGGAGCTGTTTTTT.

CDR3 protein: CASTPPGYGYTF. The CDR3, as DNA: TGTGCCAGCACCCCCCCCGGCTATGGCTACACCTTC. The chain joins TRBV28 to TRBJ1-2; D is unresolved. Germline V CDR1 and CDR2: MDHEN, SYDVKM. This CDR3 has 12 residues. Trimming shortened V by 7 bases and J by 4 bases, and 10 bases separated the two germline ends.

This clone was seen a few times. The chain has TRBV4-2 and TRBJ1-5, with 8 bases fitting TRBD1. V dropped 4 bases and J dropped 6; count of bases not matched to a gene: 5. There are 14 residues in the CDR3. Germline CDR1 reads LGHNA; CDR2 reads YNFKEQ. The CDR3 loop is CASSRTGSGQPQHF. CDR3 in DNA: TGTGCCAGCAGCCGGACAGGGTCTGGTCAGCCCCAGCATTTT.

This rearrangement joins TRBV5-1 to TRBJ2-1; 9 bases line up with TRBD2. V lost 3 bases, J lost 7 bases, and 8 bases stayed unmatched. CDR3 length: 15 residues. Per germline, CDR1 SGHRS and CDR2 YFSETQ. As DNA, the CDR3 is TGCGCCAGCAGCTCCCGGGCGGGGGGGCCAAATGAGCAGTTCTTC. Its translation is CASSSRAGGPNEQFF.

The gene calls are TRBV6-1 and TRBJ2-1; 11 nucleotides match TRBD1. The J segment lost 7 bases and the V segment lost 3 bases, leaving 8 bases of the junction unmatched. CDR1 MNHNS and CDR2 SASEGT come from the germline V gene. The CDR3 has 16 amino acids. The CDR3 loop reads CASSDPGTGGGNEQFF. DNA for the CDR3: TGTGCCAGCAGTGACCCTGGGACAGGGGGTGGAAATGAGCAGTTCTTC.

The table lists this clone with a few counts. This chain links TRBV7-9 with TRBJ2-7; D is possibly TRBD2 (5 bases). CDR3 length: 14 residues. CDR1 and CDR2 from the germline V gene are SEHNR and FQNEAQ (reference sequence). V was clipped by 10 bases and J by 2 bases, with 18 bases between them. The CDR3 here is CATTSGLAPYEQYF. The DNA of the CDR3 is TGTGCCACCACGTCGGGGTTAGCCCCCTACGAGCAGTACTTC.

This rearrangement joins TRBV29-1 to TRBJ1-1, with no clear D. CDR1 is SQVTM and CDR2 is ANQGSEA in the germline V gene. This CDR3 contains 12 residues. V was trimmed by 6 bases and J by 1 base, leaving 9 bases between them. The CDR3 sequence: CSVSGTNTEAFF. The CDR3 coding sequence is TGCAGCGTGTCAGGCACGAACACTGAAGCTTTCTTT. Using reference TRBV29-1 and TRBJ1-1 for the parts outside the CDR3, the full variable domain is SAVISQKPSRDICQRGTSLTIQCQVDSQVTMMFWYRQQPGQSLTLIATANQGSEATYESGFVIDKFPISRPNLTFSTLTVSNMSPEDSSIYLCSVSGTNTEAFFGQGTRLTVV.

J is TRBJ1-5 and V is TRBV2; D ambiguous. The CDR3 consists of 13 residues. Trimming took 4 bases from V and 5 from J, leaving 9 bases between them. Germline CDR1 reads SNHLY; CDR2 reads FYNNEI. The CDR3 region has the DNA TGTGCCAGCAGTGTTAGCAGCCATCAGCCCCAGCATTTT. Translating gives CASSVSSHQPQHF. Supplemented by reference TRBV2 and TRBJ1-5, the full variable domain reads EPEVTQTPSHQVTQMGQEVILRCVPISNHLYFYWYRQILGQKVEFLVSFYNNEISEKSEIFDDQFSVERPDGSNFTLKIRSTKLEDSAMYFCASSVSSHQPQHFGDGTRLSIL.

This clone was observed a single time. The CDR3 reads CASSLGSTGREDTQYF. The CDR3 DNA reads as TGCGCCAGCAGCTTGGGGTCTACAGGGCGAGAAGATACGCAGTATTTT. The chain carries TRBV5-1 and TRBJ2-3; D is perhaps TRBD1 (6 bases). Germline-derived CDR1 and CDR2 are SGHRS and YFSETQ. Trimming pared 0 bases from V and 5 bases from J, leaving 16 bases between. The length of the CDR3 is 16 residues.